These T cell receptor beta chains were read from a single sample in a study of beta chain features in type 1 diabetes. Clones were read by immunoSEQ multiplex PCR, and TCRdb kept only the in-frame ones, dropping some. The sample yields roughly 150,000 clones, about 9.4% seen once. Source material: central memory CD4+ T cells from blood. The receptors come from a man aged 30-40 years with type 1 diabetes. The CDR3 runs from the conserved cysteine through the conserved F or W.

>TRBV5-1|15
CASSSDRGSVGTQYF
>TRBV4-2|15
CASSRTSVEGGEQFF
>TRBV7-9|13
CASSLDSSNEAFF
>TRBV19|13
CASSPGQRNEQFF
>TRBV4-1|14
CASSQESGSYEQYF
>TRBV5-1|16
CASSFGRGQAKNIQYF
>TRBV11-2|14
CASSLGADSYEQYF
>TRBV30|14
CAWRRRGSTDTQYF
>TRBV11-2|14
CASSPQGLNTEAFF
>TRBV18|15
CASSPQPGQNTEAFF
>TRBV4-3|18
CASSQDILSGSSYNEQFF
>TRBV5-4|16
CASSLPGQGARDTQYF
>TRBV6-5|14
CASSLGGSKVEQFF
>TRBV11-2|14
CASSLALTGVEQFF
>TRBV5-6|14
CASSSMSSTDTQYF
>TRBV27|16
CASSFGSTSGYNEQFF
>TRBV5-1|14
CASSSQGANTEAFF
>TRBV5-1|13
CASSPDILYEQYF
>TRBV14|14
CASSLQAGTYEQYF
>TRBV2|17
CASMKRRDRGRTDTQYF
>TRBV23-1|18
CASSPPGLAGGWRYEQYF
>TRBV19|15
CATATLAGGRETQYF
>TRBV4-3|15
CASSQEGQGDEKLFF
>TRBV2|13
CASSNYRAYEQYF
>TRBV28|16
CASSSPGGGSNQPQHF
>TRBV4-2|16
CASSQQKQQGLEKLFF
>TRBV4-2|15
CASSLEVGGNQPQHF
>TRBV27|15
CASSLGAYSNQPQHF
>TRBV7-9|13
CASIRGGGWGYTF
>TRBV7-9|13
CASSLGAGREQYF
>TRBV11-2|16
CASSLPGLAGVNEQFF
>TRBV18|14
CASMGSRSSYGYTF
>TRBV7-2|14
CASSLGRTSNEQYF
>TRBV6-1|12
CASIGTAQPQHF
>TRBV7-2|15
CASSTKTGGLAEQYF
>TRBV7-9|16
CASSRGLAGITDTQYF
>TRBV9|13
CASSAGAPDTQYF
>TRBV4-3|15
CASSQASGRPDTQYF
>TRBV16|16
CASSLPTGPLTDTQYF
>TRBV4-3|20
CASSPVLIGGSEATKNIQYF
>TRBV27|13
CASSLRRWETQYF
>TRBV7-3|14
CASSLGLAYNEQFF
>TRBV2|11
CASSPGQGRHF
>TRBV9|17
CASSGGGASGIPNEQFF
>TRBV20-1|11
CSVADYNEQFF